This is a list of T cell receptor beta chains from one sample in a study of CD8+CD57+ T cells in acquired aplastic anemia. TCRdb reprocessed the reads with MiXCR, giving one entry per CDR3 protein. The sample yields 300,000 or so distinct CDR3 sequences, 45% to 65% seen once. Input material: sorted CD4+, CD8+, or CD8+CD57+ T cells (not recorded which) from PBMCs. The receptors here all came from a human donor with aplastic anemia. Each CDR3 is given with its conserved first and last residue. Each record gives: D gene, V gene, J gene, clone size, CDR3 DNA, CDR3 protein. The D gene is left open where the match is weak. The size field is filled for only some rows; it gives once, few, many or a size class.

-	TRBV19	TRBJ1-1	many	TGTGCCAGTAGTATAGATTTGGGGACTGAAGCTTTCTTT	CASSIDLGTEAFF
-	TRBV7-6	TRBJ2-7	-	TGTGCCAGCAGCTTAGAACCCAACAGCTACGAGCAGTACTTC	CASSLEPNSYEQYF
-	TRBV19	TRBJ2-1	many	TGTGCCAGTAAGGGGGGTGGCTACAATGAGCAGTTCTTC	CASKGGGYNEQFF
-	TRBV12-3/TRBV12-4	TRBJ2-7	-	TGTGCCAGCAGTCTCCTATCGAGAGAGCAGTACTTC	CASSLLSREQYF
-	TRBV5-1	TRBJ1-1	many	TGCGCCACCTCCGGGACGGGGAACACTGAAGCTTTCTTT	CATSGTGNTEAFF
TRBD2	TRBV7-8	TRBJ2-1	few	TGTGCCAGCAGCTTGCCAGAGTGGAGCGGGGGATACAATGAGCAGTTCTTC	CASSLPEWSGGYNEQFF
-	TRBV7-9	TRBJ1-2	-	TGTGCCACAACCTCCGGAGGGGTTGGAGGCTATGGCTACACCTTC	CATTSGGVGGYGYTF
TRBD1	TRBV5-4	TRBJ2-7	few	TGTGCCAGCAGCTCAAACCGGGACAGGTCCTACGAGCAGTACTTC	CASSSNRDRSYEQYF
TRBD1	TRBV9	TRBJ2-1	once	TGTGCCAGCAGCGTTGAACAGGGGAACGAGCAGTTCTTC	CASSVEQGNEQFF
TRBD1	TRBV2	TRBJ2-1	-	TGTGCCAGCACCCCGGGACAGGGATGGGATGAGCAGTTCTTC	CASTPGQGWDEQFF
TRBD2	TRBV29-1	TRBJ2-5	many	TGCAGCGGAGCTCTTAGAAGGCTAGCGGGGAGAGATGCCCAGTACTTC	CSGALRRLAGRDAQYF
-	TRBV19	TRBJ2-5	-	TGTGCCAGTAGTATAGGCAGGGTATCGGAGACCCAGTACTTC	CASSIGRVSETQYF
-	TRBV20-1	TRBJ1-6	-	TGCAGTGCTATTAATGATTCCTATAATTCACCCCTCCACTTT	CSAINDSYNSPLHF
-	TRBV5-8	TRBJ1-2	many	TGTGCCAGCAGCCAACTTGGGTCTAACTATGGCTACACCTTC	CASSQLGSNYGYTF
-	TRBV20-1	TRBJ1-4	-	TGCAGTGCTAGAGATCAGGGACCAACTAATGAAAAACTGTTTTTT	CSARDQGPTNEKLFF
-	TRBV12-3/TRBV12-4	TRBJ2-5	once	TGTGCCAGCAGGCCGGGTGAGACCCAGTACTTC	CASRPGETQYF
-	TRBV11-3	TRBJ1-2	-	TGTGCCAGCAGCTTGGGCTACGGGGGAAATTTTGGCTACACCTTC	CASSLGYGGNFGYTF
TRBD1	TRBV10-3	TRBJ1-1	few	TGTGCCATCAGTGGTTCCGGGACAGTGAACACTGAAGCTTTCTTT	CAISGSGTVNTEAFF
-	TRBV5-4	TRBJ2-7	-	TGCGCCAGCAGCCAAGACGTGGGGAGAAACTCCTACGAGCAGTACTTC	CASSQDVGRNSYEQYF
-	TRBV10-2	TRBJ1-6	-	TGCGCCAGCAGTGACCCCGGGGACGACAGGACTAGCGGGAGTTCAACCCTCCACTTT	CASSDPGDDRTSGSSTLHF
-	TRBV5-1	TRBJ2-5	many	TGCGCCAGCAGCTCGGACCGAAGTGTAGGAGAGACCCAGTACTTC	CASSSDRSVGETQYF
TRBD1	TRBV19	TRBJ1-5	-	TGTGCCAGTACCCGGGACAGGGTCAATCAGCCCCAGCATTTT	CASTRDRVNQPQHF
-	TRBV19	TRBJ2-5	many	TGTGCCAGTAGTACCAGCGTCAGCTGGGAGACCCAGTACTTC	CASSTSVSWETQYF
TRBD2	TRBV4-2	TRBJ2-5	many	TGTGCCAGCAGCCAAGCTATTAGCGGGGGCCCCGGGGAGACCCAGTACTTC	CASSQAISGGPGETQYF
TRBD2	TRBV20-1	TRBJ2-3	-	TGCAGTGCTAGAGCTAGCGGGGGGCGAGATACGCAGTATTTT	CSARASGGRDTQYF
-	TRBV19	TRBJ2-3	few	TGTGCCAGTAGTATAGGACGAACCTCCCGGGATACGCAGTATTTT	CASSIGRTSRDTQYF
TRBD1	TRBV3-1	TRBJ2-7	many	TGTGCCAGCAGCCAAGTGGGGACAGGGGGGTTCGAGCAGTACTTC	CASSQVGTGGFEQYF
-	TRBV10-3	TRBJ2-5	few	TGTGCCATCAGGGGGCAGGGAGACGAGACCCAGTACTTC	CAIRGQGDETQYF
-	TRBV12-5	TRBJ1-6	-	TGTGCTAGTGGTTTAAGGGGGTCTAATTCACCCCTCCACTTT	CASGLRGSNSPLHF
-	TRBV7-6	TRBJ2-5	-	TGTGCCAGCAGCTTCGACGGCGGATTCCAAGAGACCCAGTACTTC	CASSFDGGFQETQYF
-	TRBV20-1	TRBJ1-6	-	TGCAGTGCTAGACAGGGGTATAATTCACCCCTCCACTTT	CSARQGYNSPLHF
-	TRBV9	TRBJ1-4	-	TGTGCCAGCAGCGTCGACAGCCTCGGTGAAAAACTGTTTTTT	CASSVDSLGEKLFF
-	TRBV7-9	TRBJ2-3	-	TGTGCCAGCAGCTTAGCGCAAGATAGATACACAGATACGCAGTATTTT	CASSLAQDRYTDTQYF
-	TRBV20-1	TRBJ1-2	-	TGCAGTGCTAGACAGGGGAACTATGGCTACACCTTC	CSARQGNYGYTF
-	TRBV2	TRBJ1-5	-	TGTGCCACCAGGACCGATAGCAATCAGCCCCAGCATTTT	CATRTDSNQPQHF
TRBD1	TRBV4-3	TRBJ1-6	-	TGCGCCAGCAGCCTCGACAGGGGGACTTCACCCCTCCACTTT	CASSLDRGTSPLHF
-	TRBV5-1	TRBJ2-1	-	TGCGCCAGCAGCTTGAGGCGGGATGAGCAGTTCTTC	CASSLRRDEQFF
-	TRBV7-9	TRBJ2-5	-	TGTGCCAGCAGCCGTCGCAGGGATCAAGAGACCCAGTACTTC	CASSRRRDQETQYF
TRBD2	TRBV20-1	TRBJ2-5	-	TGCAGTGCGGAGACTAGCGGGAGGGCCAGTGAGACCCAGTACTTC	CSAETSGRASETQYF
-	TRBV7-8	TRBJ2-5	few	TGTGCCAGCAGCTTAGCCCGGGCTCAAGAGACCCAGTACTTC	CASSLARAQETQYF
-	TRBV10-3	TRBJ2-7	few	TGTGCCATCAAAGGCCAGGGAAATTCCTACGAGCAGTACTTC	CAIKGQGNSYEQYF
-	TRBV5-1	TRBJ1-1	-	TGCGCCAGCAGCTTGGCCGTTAACGAGGGCACCACTGAAGCTTTCTTT	CASSLAVNEGTTEAFF
TRBD1	TRBV7-9	TRBJ1-2	many	TGTGCCAGCGGCCCCGGACAGGCCCTAGGTGGCTACACCTTC	CASGPGQALGGYTF
TRBD1	TRBV5-6	TRBJ2-7	-	TGTGCCAGCAGCGTGGACAGGCTCTCCTACGAGCAGTACTTC	CASSVDRLSYEQYF
TRBD1	TRBV5-6	TRBJ2-7	-	TGTGCCAGCAGCTTTAGGGGACAGTCCTACGAGCAGTACTTC	CASSFRGQSYEQYF
-	TRBV16	TRBJ2-2	-	TGTGCCAGCAGCCATACAGTTAACACCGGGGAGCTGTTTTTT	CASSHTVNTGELFF
-	TRBV7-2	TRBJ1-2	-	TGTGCCAGCAGTCGGGCCGAAAGATCGGGTTATGGCTACACCTTC	CASSRAERSGYGYTF
-	TRBV29-1	TRBJ1-2	-	TGCAGCGTTGTCCCCGGCTACACCTTC	CSVVPGYTF
-	TRBV20-1	TRBJ1-1	-	TGCAGTGCAGAAACAGGGTATGCTGAAGCTTTCTTT	CSAETGYAEAFF
TRBD2	TRBV16	TRBJ2-1	many	TGTGCCAGCAGCCGTGGACTAGTTCTTGTAAGCGGGCAGTTCTTC	CASSRGLVLVSGQFF
-	TRBV20-1	TRBJ1-5	many	TGCAGTGCTAACCTGGGGGGTTATCAGCCCCAGCATTTT	CSANLGGYQPQHF